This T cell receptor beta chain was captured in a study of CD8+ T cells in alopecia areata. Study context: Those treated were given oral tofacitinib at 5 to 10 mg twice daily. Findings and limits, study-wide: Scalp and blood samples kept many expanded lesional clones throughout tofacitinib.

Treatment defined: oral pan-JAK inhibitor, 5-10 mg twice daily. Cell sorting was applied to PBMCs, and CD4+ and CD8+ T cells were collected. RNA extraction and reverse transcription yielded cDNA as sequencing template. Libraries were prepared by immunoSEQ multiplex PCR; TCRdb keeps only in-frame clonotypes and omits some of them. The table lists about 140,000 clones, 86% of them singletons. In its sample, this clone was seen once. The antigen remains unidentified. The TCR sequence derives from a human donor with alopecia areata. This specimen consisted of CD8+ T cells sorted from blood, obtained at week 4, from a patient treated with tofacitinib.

The chain's CDR3 is CSVRRRDTEAFF. The CDR3 nucleotides are TGCAGCGTGCGGAGGAGGGACACTGAAGCTTTCTTT. The chain couples TRBV29-1 to TRBJ1-1; D gene uncertain. V lost 6 bases to trimming and J lost 3 bases, with 11 bases between them. CDR1 is SQVTM, CDR2 ANQGSEA, per germline. This CDR3 is 12 amino acids long.